This T cell receptor beta chain derives from a study of graft-versus-host responses after intestinal transplantation. Some clones are missing from TCRdb's copy, which holds only in-frame ones; the method was immunoSEQ multiplex PCR. The table has more than 3,500 clones, approximately 80% seen once. Study-level results: Recipient marrow contained GvH clones, some of which appeared first in ileum or blood. Early after transplant, HvG clones declined as circulating GvH clones peaked.

The CDR3 has 16 amino acids. Germline V CDR1 and CDR2: MNHNY, SVGAGI (reference sequence). Trimming stripped 4 bases from V and 0 bases from J, with 15 bases between. A remark on this clone: Antigen unknown.

Processing released intraepithelial and lamina propria lymphocytes from the graft tissue. This chain uses TRBV6-6 with TRBJ1-2, with a tentative D call TRBD1 (5 bases). This TCR was sampled from a human patient who received an intestinal transplant, so some T cells may come from the graft donor. The material was ileum tissue, obtained 9 days after transplant. The CDR3 spells CASSCPGYGANYGYTF. In DNA form, the CDR3 reads TGTGCCAGCAGTTGTCCAGGGTACGGGGCTAACTATGGCTACACCTTC.